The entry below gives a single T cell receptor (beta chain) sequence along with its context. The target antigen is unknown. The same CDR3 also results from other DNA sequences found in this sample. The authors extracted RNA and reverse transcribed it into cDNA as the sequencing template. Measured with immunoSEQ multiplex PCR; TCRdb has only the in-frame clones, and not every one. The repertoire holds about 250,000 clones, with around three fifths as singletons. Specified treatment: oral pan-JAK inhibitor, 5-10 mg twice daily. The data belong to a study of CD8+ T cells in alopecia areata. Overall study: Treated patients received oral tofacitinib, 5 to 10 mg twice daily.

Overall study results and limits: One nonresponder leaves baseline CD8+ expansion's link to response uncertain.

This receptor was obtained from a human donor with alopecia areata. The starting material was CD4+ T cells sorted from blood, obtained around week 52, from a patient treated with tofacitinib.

The CDR3 DNA reads TGTGCCAGCAGTAGGGCAGATACGCAGTATTTT. It yields the protein CASSRADTQYF. This sequence joins TRBV27 and TRBJ2-3; D not certain. V was pared by 5 bases and J by 4 bases, with 4 bases between. CDR3 length equals 11 residues. Germline CDR1 and CDR2: MNHEY and SMNVEV (reference sequence).